The 30 T cell receptor beta chains given below trace back to one sample, sequenced in a study of blood T cell repertoires in COVID-19 (dated by TCRdb to 2020 to 2021). Library generation was performed with the immunoSEQ multiplex PCR assay. Imported from immuneACCESS, the table was reduced by TCRdb to in-frame sequences with V and J called. These copies leave out some clones; in studies compared against another copy, an unresolved V gene accounts for under half, and the cause of the remainder is not known. In this sample the table shows a few hundred thousand clones, 85% to 90% of which occur a single time. Together, the top ten hold 3.7% of the sample. Sequenced sample: peripheral blood. Receptors originate from a middle-aged woman with acute or convalescent COVID-19.

The rearrangement joins TRBV5-4 to TRBJ2-3, with D possibly TRBD2 on 5 matching bases. Between the trimmed V and J ends, which lost 2 bases and 2 bases, there was a span of 9 bases. Germline lookup yields CDR1 SGHNT and CDR2 YYREEE (reference sequence). This CDR3 comprises 14 residues. CDR3 coding DNA: TGTGCCAGCAGCTTATGGACTGTCACAGATACGCAGTATTTT. Amino acid sequence: CASSLWTVTDTQYF.

This rearrangement joins TRBV4-1 to TRBJ1-4; 10 bases match TRBD1. From germline, CDR1 is MGHRA and CDR2 YSYEKL. The CDR3 has 15 amino acids. The V segment lost 3 bases and the J segment 5 bases; nucleotides outside the gene matches: 3. For the CDR3, the DNA is TGCGCCAGCAGCCAGATGACAGGGGGCAATGAAAAACTGTTTTTT. Translated: CASSQMTGGNEKLFF.

This chain connects TRBV7-9 to TRBJ2-2, with 7 bases aligning to TRBD1. V was clipped by 7 bases and J by 0 bases; unmatched bases: 2. The germline V gene encodes CDR1 SEHNR and CDR2 FQNEAQ (reference sequence). This CDR3 has 14 residues. The CDR3 reads CASNGQANTGELFF. The CDR3 DNA reads as TGTGCCAGCAACGGACAGGCGAACACCGGGGAGCTGTTTTTT. The variable domain in full, completed from reference TRBV7-9 and TRBJ2-2, reads DTGVSQNPRHKITKRGQNVTFRCDPISEHNRLYWYRQTLGQGPEFLTYFQNEAQLEKSRLLSDRFSAERPKGSFSTLEIQRTEQGDSAMYLCASNGQANTGELFFGEGSRLTVL.

The rearrangement uses TRBV19 and TRBJ1-2; perhaps TRBD1 as D (6 bases). Germline V CDR1 and CDR2: LNHDA, SQIVND (reference sequence). V dropped 5 bases and J dropped 4 bases, with 17 bases sitting between them. The CDR3 is 15 amino acids. CDR3 coding DNA: TGTGCCAGTAGTTACGGGACACAAGACCCCTATGGCTACACCTTC. It yields the protein CASSYGTQDPYGYTF.

The rearrangement uses TRBV11-2 and TRBJ1-1; TRBD1 is a possible D gene (5 bases). V was clipped by 3 bases and J by 2 bases, with 19 bases between them. This CDR3 region has 17 residues. CDR1 and CDR2 from the germline V gene are SGHAT and FQNNGV. CDR3: CASSFILQGGVNTEAFF. The CDR3 bases are TGTGCCAGCAGCTTTATACTTCAAGGAGGGGTAAACACTGAAGCTTTCTTT.

In regard to this clone: Other nucleotide sequences in the sample specify the same CDR3. The chain joins TRBV11-2 to TRBJ2-7, with 8 bases fitting TRBD1. With 3 bases clipped from V and 3 bases from J, the junction kept 4 bases outside the gene matches. In germline, CDR1 is SGHAT, CDR2 FQNNGV. CDR3 length equals 14 residues. The CDR3 reads CASSFGQGNYEQYV. CDR3 sequence (DNA): TGTGCCAGCAGCTTCGGACAGGGTAACTACGAGCAGTACGTC.

The chain links TRBV29-1 to TRBJ2-5; a possible D gene is TRBD2 (7 bases). This CDR3 contains 15 residues. V dropped 5 bases and J dropped 4 bases, with 20 bases sitting between them. The germline V gene has CDR1 SQVTM and CDR2 ANQGSEA. The CDR3 loop is CSVPSTGRGGETQYF. The CDR3 DNA sequence: TGCAGCGTTCCATCTACAGGGAGGGGGGGAGAGACCCAGTACTTC.

The V and J genes are TRBV2 and TRBJ2-7; 7 positions match TRBD2. With V trimmed by 6 bases and J by 0 bases, 8 bases remained unmatched. Looked up from germline, CDR1 is SNHLY and CDR2 is FYNNEI. The CDR3 is 15 residues long. CDR3 sequence: CASRSGGSSSYEQYV. DNA of the CDR3: TGTGCCAGCAGATCGGGAGGTTCCAGCTCCTACGAGCAGTACGTC.

The chain combines TRBV4-1 with TRBJ1-6; a weak D match, TRBD1 (5 bases). Germline-derived CDR1 and CDR2 are MGHRA and YSYEKL. This CDR3 comprises 13 residues. Trimming shortened V by 4 bases and J by 11 bases, and 12 bases separated the two germline ends. The CDR3 sequence: CASSRVQVAPLHF. CDR3 sequence (DNA): TGCGCCAGCAGCCGAGTACAGGTGGCACCCCTCCACTTT.

The V gene is TRBV4-1, the J gene TRBJ1-1; D call uncertain. V lost 1 base and J 10 bases, leaving 13 bases between the germline ends. The germline V gene has CDR1 MGHRA and CDR2 YSYEKL. CDR3 length: 13 residues. CDR3 in amino acids: CASSQVGRRGAFF. As DNA, the CDR3 is TGCGCCAGCAGCCAAGTCGGGCGGCGGGGAGCTTTCTTT.

This clone was seen a single time. CDR3 region: CASSLVGTSSDTQYF. Here the CDR3 DNA reads TGTGCCAGCAGCTTAGTGGGCACGTCATCAGATACGCAGTATTTT. The J gene is TRBJ2-3, the V gene TRBV7-9; no clear D gene. This CDR3 region has 15 residues. V was pared by 1 base and J by 4 bases, with 12 bases between. CDR1 and CDR2 (germline): SEHNR, FQNEAQ (reference sequence).

The rearrangement joins TRBV13 to TRBJ1-2; weak D call: TRBD1 (6 bases). Germline CDR1 and CDR2: PRHDT and FYEKMQ (reference sequence). The V gene lost 7 bases and the J gene lost 7 bases, with 25 bases spanning the gap. This CDR3 region has 16 residues. CDR3 protein: CASTPRPRDNALGYTF. As DNA, the CDR3 is TGTGCCAGCACCCCACGCCCCCGGGACAATGCTCTTGGCTACACCTTC.

This chain uses TRBV7-2 with TRBJ1-1, with no clear D. The V end lost 5 bases, the J end lost 4 bases, and 14 bases lay between the germline ends. CDR3 length: 14 residues. Germline V gene sequence: CDR1 SGHTA, CDR2 FQGNSA. The CDR3 DNA sequence: TGTGCCAGCAGCCTAGGACGAGGTTCCACTGAAGCTTTCTTT. Translated, it gives CASSLGRGSTEAFF.

J is TRBJ1-1 and V is TRBV11-2; tentative D call: TRBD1 (5 bases). Germline lookup yields CDR1 SGHAT and CDR2 FQNNGV. The CDR3 is 14 residues long. The V gene lost 1 base and the J gene lost 5 bases, with 11 bases spanning the gap. The CDR3 reads CASSLGGGKTEAFF. The CDR3, as DNA: TGTGCCAGCAGCTTAGGGGGGGGTAAAACTGAAGCTTTCTTT.

V gene TRBV13 combines with J gene TRBJ1-3; 9 bases fit TRBD1. The CDR3 has 18 residues. Germline V gene lookup returns CDR1 PRHDT and CDR2 FYEKMQ (reference sequence). The V gene end was trimmed by 6 bases and the J gene end by 0 bases; junction bases not matched to a gene: 12. CDR3 in amino acids: CASRCPPGQGDSGNTIYF. The DNA of the CDR3 is TGTGCCAGCAGGTGCCCTCCGGGACAGGGAGACTCTGGAAACACCATATATTTT.

The chain uses TRBV6-5 and TRBJ1-4; D possibly corresponds to TRBD1 (5 bases). V was clipped by 11 bases and J by 3 bases, with 10 bases between them. CDR3 length equals 12 residues. CDR1 and CDR2 from the germline V gene are MNHEY and SVGAGI. CDR3 DNA: TGTGCCTCGGCGGGGGCTAATGAAAAACTGTTTTTT. This encodes CASAGANEKLFF.

The chain couples TRBV7-6 to TRBJ1-1; D call uncertain. CDR1 is SGHVS and CDR2 is FNYEAQ in the germline V gene. V was clipped by 1 base and J by 0 bases, with 12 bases between them. The CDR3 runs to 16 residues. For the CDR3, the DNA is TGTGCCAGCAGCTTAGTTAGCGGACCAATGAACACTGAAGCTTTCTTT. Encoded protein: CASSLVSGPMNTEAFF.

This clone has only one observation. The chain carries TRBV5-1 and TRBJ1-3; D uncertain. Germline V lookup: CDR1 SGHRS, CDR2 YFSETQ. V was cut by 4 bases and J by 0 bases, with 5 bases left in between. This CDR3 region has 13 residues. Here the CDR3 reads CASSTSSGNTIYF. The DNA for the CDR3 is TGCGCCAGCAGCACCAGCTCTGGAAACACCATATATTTT.

The CDR3 region is CAITGGRTDTQYF. The DNA for the CDR3 is TGTGCCATCACGGGGGGCCGGACAGATACGCAGTATTTT. The chain links TRBV10-3 to TRBJ2-3; a weak D match, TRBD2 (7 bases). V was pared by 7 bases and J by 3 bases, with 11 bases between. The germline gives CDR1 ENHRY, CDR2 SYGVKD. The CDR3 loop spans 13 amino acids.

J is TRBJ1-2 and V is TRBV29-1; 8 bases match TRBD1. The germline V gene has CDR1 SQVTM and CDR2 ANQGSEA. V lost 8 bases to trimming and J lost 8 bases; unmatched junction nucleotides: 16. This CDR3 region has 14 residues. CDR3 in DNA: TGCAGCCATTCCCTGGGACAGGCGGGGAAAGGCTACACCTTC. Its translation: CSHSLGQAGKGYTF.

The chain is built from TRBV20-1 and TRBJ1-6; TRBD1 might be the D (5 bases). This CDR3 has 14 residues. Trimming took 5 bases from V and 0 from J, leaving 8 bases between them. From germline, CDR1 is DFQATT and CDR2 SNEGSKA (reference sequence). In nucleotides, the CDR3 is TGCAGTGCTGGTGACAGCTCCTATAATTCACCCCTCCACTTT. This codes for CSAGDSSYNSPLHF.

V gene TRBV10-3 combines with J gene TRBJ1-2; D is possibly TRBD1 (6 bases). The CDR3 loop spans 13 amino acids. Germline values: CDR1 ENHRY, CDR2 SYGVKD. Trimming took off 6 bases at V and 4 bases at J, with 12 bases between the two ends. The CDR3 nucleotides read TGTGCCATCAGCCCGGACAGCCTCTATGGCTACACCTTC. Protein sequence: CAISPDSLYGYTF.

V gene TRBV10-3 combines with J gene TRBJ1-2; no clear D gene. CDR1 and CDR2 (germline): ENHRY, SYGVKD. The CDR3 has 14 amino acids. With 4 bases removed from V and 8 bases from J, the gap between germline ends came to 17 bases. Here the CDR3 DNA reads TGTGCCATCAGTGTAGAATGGGAGGGTGTGGGCTACACCTTC. Translating it yields CAISVEWEGVGYTF.

This sequence joins TRBV6-2 or TRBV6-3 and TRBJ1-5; possibly TRBD1 for D (5 bases). Trimming shortened V by 5 bases and J by 5 bases, and 16 bases separated the two germline ends. In germline, CDR1 is MNHEY, CDR2 SVGEGT. CDR3 length: 15 amino acids. The CDR3 DNA reads TGTGCCAGCAGTCAGCTAGGAGGGGCGCATCAGCCCCAGCATTTT. Protein: CASSQLGGAHQPQHF.

The chain links TRBV4-1 to TRBJ1-1, with 12 bases that match TRBD1. V gave up 4 bases and J gave up 0 bases; unmatched junction bases: 3. Germline V gene data show CDR1 as MGHRA and CDR2 as YSYEKL. This CDR3 contains 16 residues. Written as DNA, the CDR3 is TGCGCCAGCAGCCCCCGGGACAGGGGGCTGAACACTGAAGCTTTCTTT. Amino acid sequence: CASSPRDRGLNTEAFF.

This chain joins TRBV9 and TRBJ1-3; no definite D call. This CDR3 region has 11 residues. V was trimmed by 7 bases and J by 4 bases, leaving 6 bases between them. Germline V gives CDR1 SGDLS, CDR2 YYNGEE. CDR3 region: CASYGGNTIYF. CDR3 sequence (DNA): TGTGCCAGCTACGGGGGAAACACCATATATTTT.

The CDR3: CASRPDRGTKDQPQHF. The CDR3 region has the DNA TGTGCCAGCAGGCCTGACAGGGGGACAAAAGATCAGCCCCAGCATTTT. The chain recombines TRBV6-6 with TRBJ1-5, with TRBD1 identical over 9 bases. The germline V gene has CDR1 MNHNY and CDR2 SVGAGI (reference sequence). V shed 6 bases, J shed 5 bases, and the junction held 11 bases outside the gene matches. The CDR3 consists of 16 residues.

The chain has TRBV12-3 or TRBV12-4 and TRBJ2-1; 7 bases match TRBD2. V dropped 8 bases and J dropped 1; count of bases not matched to a gene: 2. CDR3 length: 13 residues. As DNA, the CDR3 is TGTGCCAGCTGGGGGGGGTCCTACAATGAGCAGTTCTTC. Protein sequence: CASWGGSYNEQFF.

Concerning this clone itself: This sample includes further DNA sequences coding for the same CDR3. The chain employs TRBV11-2 and TRBJ1-4; possibly TRBD1 for D (5 bases). Germline CDR1 SGHAT, CDR2 FQNNGV. With 1 base removed from V and 5 bases from J, the gap between germline ends came to 8 bases. There are 14 residues in the CDR3. In DNA, the CDR3 is TGTGCCAGCAGCTTAGGCCAGGGAAATGAAAAACTGTTTTTT. As protein: CASSLGQGNEKLFF.

V usage is TRBV19 and J usage is TRBJ2-1; D unclear. CDR3 length: 16 residues. The germline V and J ends were trimmed by 2 bases and 1 base, with 12 bases remaining between them. Germline-derived CDR1 and CDR2 are LNHDA and SQIVND (reference sequence). The CDR3 DNA reads as TGTGCCAGTAGTATATTTTTAGTTAAATCCTACAATGAGCAGTTCTTC. This encodes CASSIFLVKSYNEQFF.